The 31 T cell receptor beta chains below were found in one sample sequenced in a study of blood T cells in healthy people across ages. Primed by a sample-barcoded 5' primer and a J-beta primer mix, a second PCR proceeded for about 6 to 12 cycles. One entry per CDR3 protein results from TCRdb running MiXCR on the 5' RACE reads. This table holds hundreds of thousands of distinct CDR3 sequences, approximately 60% found once. Specimen: blood. All receptors come from a man aged 40-50 years in good health.

This rearrangement joins TRBV20-1 to TRBJ2-6; D is uncertain. Per germline, CDR1 DFQATT and CDR2 SNEGSKA (reference sequence). Trimming removed 0 bases at V and 2 bases at J, with 2 bases between. CDR3 length equals 13 residues. The CDR3 DNA reads as TGCAGTGCTAGAGATCCTGGGGCCAACGTCCTGACTTTC. Translated: CSARDPGANVLTF.

In this sample, this clonotype turned up a few times. The genes are TRBV30 and TRBJ1-2, with D tentatively TRBD1 (6 bases). Germline CDR1 reads GTSNPN; CDR2 reads SVGIG (reference sequence). Trimming took 6 bases from V and 2 from J, leaving 16 bases between them. This CDR3 comprises 14 residues. The DNA of the CDR3 is TGTGCCTGCTACAGGACAGTCTCCAACTATGGCTACACCTTC. Translation gives CACYRTVSNYGYTF.

The rearrangement joins TRBV6-2 or TRBV6-3 to TRBJ2-6; D remains ambiguous. This CDR3 spans 15 amino acids. CDR1 and CDR2 (germline): MNHEY, SVGEGT. The V end was cut by 6 bases, the J end by 1 base, with 10 bases between. Here the CDR3 DNA reads TGTGCCAGCAGCCACGAGGTGTCTGGGGCCAACGTCCTGACTTTC. It codes for CASSHEVSGANVLTF.

This clonotype appeared once. The chain joins TRBV6-5 to TRBJ2-1; 13 nucleotides agree with TRBD2. The CDR3 length is 14 residues. Germline CDR1 is MNHEY and CDR2 is SVGAGI. V trimming: 5 bases; J trimming: 12 bases; junction bases outside the gene matches: 7. CDR3 sequence reads: CASSTRTSGSGQFF. The CDR3 DNA reads as TGTGCCAGCAGTACTCGGACTAGCGGGAGTGGGCAGTTCTTC.

The genes are TRBV3-1 and TRBJ2-1; no clear D. With 0 bases removed from V and 1 base from J, the gap between germline ends came to 7 bases. The CDR3 spans 15 residues. The germline gives CDR1 LGHDT, CDR2 YNNKEL (reference sequence). In nucleotides, the CDR3 is TGTGCCAGCAGCCAAGACCCAACATCCTACAATGAGCAGTTCTTC. Translation: CASSQDPTSYNEQFF.

There are a few counts of this clonotype. This may be a read error, as it is one base from a much larger clone. The chain is built from TRBV7-3 and TRBJ2-3, with D possibly matching TRBD1 (6 bases). V was pared by 3 bases and J by 2 bases, with 12 bases between. Germline-derived CDR1 and CDR2 are SGHTA and FQGTGA. The CDR3 has 15 residues. The CDR3 sequence is CASSFGQGNTDTQYF. The DNA of the CDR3 is TGTGCCAGCAGCTTTGGGCAGGGGAACACAGATACGCAGTATTTT.

The chain joins TRBV20-1 to TRBJ1-5, with D hard to call. CDR3 length: 14 amino acids. Germline-derived CDR1 and CDR2 are DFQATT and SNEGSKA (reference sequence). V was trimmed by 3 bases and J by 4 bases, leaving 13 bases between them. The CDR3 reads CSASSGVGNQPQHF. The CDR3 bases are TGCAGTGCTAGTTCCGGGGTGGGGAATCAGCCCCAGCATTTT.

V usage is TRBV7-9 and J usage is TRBJ2-1, with TRBD2 as a possible D gene (5 bases). The tail of the sequence fits TRBJ2-7 better, so the J call may be wrong. Germline assignment: CDR1 SEHNR and CDR2 FQNEAQ (reference sequence). The CDR3 loop spans 13 amino acids. The chain's CDR3 is CASGGGSYNEQYF. CDR3 nucleotide sequence: TGTGCCAGCGGAGGAGGTTCCTACAATGAGCAGTACTTC.

This clonotype was picked up a small number of times. The gene calls are TRBV14 and TRBJ1-6; TRBD1 agrees at 8 bases. V trimming: 2 bases; J trimming: 4 bases; junction bases outside the gene matches: 4. Germline V gene lookup returns CDR1 SGHDN and CDR2 FVKESK. The CDR3 contains 16 residues. The CDR3 DNA reads as TGTGCCAGCAGCCAACAGGGGGCAGGATATAATTCACCCCTCCACTTT. Amino acids: CASSQQGAGYNSPLHF.

This chain links TRBV5-1 with TRBJ2-7; 11 nucleotides line up with TRBD1. Germline lookup yields CDR1 SGHRS and CDR2 YFSETQ. The length of the CDR3 is 13 residues. Unmatched junction bases numbered 6, after V lost 9 bases and J lost 4 bases. CDR3 region: CANPDRGLYEQYF. The CDR3 nucleotides are TGCGCCAACCCGGACAGGGGGCTGTACGAGCAGTACTTC.

The chain combines TRBV7-9 with TRBJ1-1; unclear D gene. Germline CDR1 and CDR2: SEHNR and FQNEAQ (reference sequence). The CDR3 contains 15 residues. V gave up 1 base and J gave up 6 bases, with 15 bases separating them. CDR3 protein: CASSLGADEVAEAFF. In nucleotides, the CDR3 is TGTGCCAGCAGCTTAGGGGCGGACGAAGTAGCTGAAGCTTTCTTT.

The CDR3 sequence is CASSPRHINIAGRGSYNEQFF. The CDR3 coding sequence is TGTGCCAGCAGCCCGCGACACATCAACATAGCGGGAAGGGGTTCCTACAATGAGCAGTTCTTC. The V gene is TRBV11-2, the J gene TRBJ2-1; 8 nucleotides match TRBD2. V gave up 5 bases and J gave up 1 base; unmatched junction bases: 22. The CDR3 loop spans 21 amino acids. Germline V gene data show CDR1 as SGHAT and CDR2 as FQNNGV. Combining the CDR3 with reference TRBV11-2 and TRBJ2-1 gives the whole variable domain EAGVAQSPRYKIIEKRQSVAFWCNPISGHATLYWYQQILGQGPKLLIQFQNNGVVDDSQLPKDRFSAERLKGVDSTLKIQPAKLEDSAVYLCASSPRHINIAGRGSYNEQFFGPGTRLTVL.

The V call is TRBV10-2, the J call TRBJ2-3; TRBD1 matches 7 bases. J was trimmed by 3 bases and V by 8 bases; bases with no gene match: 17. Germline V gene lookup returns CDR1 WSHSY and CDR2 SAAADI. The CDR3 totals 17 residues. The CDR3 loop is CASSLGGSHRRTDTQYF. The CDR3 DNA reads as TGCGCCAGCTCTTTAGGGGGCAGCCACAGGAGGACAGATACGCAGTATTTT.

This sequence joins TRBV4-3 and TRBJ2-5; 7 nucleotides match TRBD2. J lost 4 bases, V lost 1 base, and 6 bases had no gene match. CDR3 length: 15 amino acids. The germline CDR1 and CDR2 sequences are LGHNA and YSLEER. The CDR3 coding sequence is TGCGCCAGCAGCCAAGTAGCGGGTTACGGAGAGACCCAGTACTTC. This encodes CASSQVAGYGETQYF.

V gene TRBV28 combines with J gene TRBJ2-1; 7 nucleotides agree with TRBD2. CDR3 size: 15 residues. Germline trimming cut 7 bases from V and 5 bases from J; bases unmatched to any gene: 11. Looked up from germline, CDR1 is MDHEN and CDR2 is SYDVKM. CDR3 nucleotides: TGTGCCAGCACCAATGGGGGGGGGAAAAACAATGAGCAGTTCTTC. Protein sequence: CASTNGGGKNNEQFF.

This clonotype has just one count. The chain combines TRBV4-2 with TRBJ2-4; 14 bases line up with TRBD2. The closer fit of TRBJ2-5 to the DNA end suggests the J call may be wrong. This CDR3 spans 16 amino acids. Germline V gene lookup returns CDR1 LGHNA and CDR2 YNFKEQ. The CDR3 DNA reads TGTGCCAGCAGCCAAGAAGGGACTAGCGGGAGTAGGACCCAGTACTTC. Protein product: CASSQEGTSGSRTQYF.

The chain uses TRBV2 and TRBJ2-7, with 7 bases that match TRBD1. CDR3 size: 13 residues. V was pared by 8 bases and J by 3 bases, with 7 bases of the junction left unmatched. The germline V gene encodes CDR1 SNHLY and CDR2 FYNNEI. CDR3: CASAKGQIYEQYF. The CDR3 DNA follows: TGTGCCAGCGCCAAGGGACAGATCTACGAGCAGTACTTC.

This sequence joins TRBV6-1 and TRBJ1-5, with D possibly TRBD1 on 6 matching bases. The CDR3 is 13 amino acids. CDR1 is MNHNS and CDR2 is SASEGT in the germline V gene. Trimming took off 6 bases at V and 4 bases at J, with 10 bases between the two ends. This CDR3 is CASRDSINQPQHF. The CDR3 coding sequence is TGTGCCAGCAGGGACAGTATTAATCAGCCCCAGCATTTT.

J is TRBJ1-1 and V is TRBV14; 7 bases align to TRBD1. CDR3 length equals 16 residues. The V segment lost 3 bases and the J segment 0 bases; nucleotides outside the gene matches: 7. The germline CDR1 and CDR2 sequences are SGHDN and FVKESK. This CDR3 is CASSHRGAGLNTEAFF. CDR3 sequence (DNA): TGTGCCAGCAGCCACAGGGGGGCCGGACTGAACACTGAAGCTTTCTTT.

A few counts support this clonotype. The chain is built from TRBV6-6 and TRBJ2-7; D may match TRBD1 or TRBD2 (5 bases each). The CDR3 covers 16 residues. V was trimmed by 2 bases and J by 1 base, leaving 15 bases between them. Germline V gene lookup returns CDR1 MNHNY and CDR2 SVGAGI (reference sequence). The DNA of the CDR3 is TGTGCCAGCAGTTACATGGGGGAGAGCCGATCCTACGAGCAGTACTTC. It is translated as CASSYMGESRSYEQYF.

Note on this clonotype: A read error may account for a junction end that differs from germline. The chain is built from TRBV14 and TRBJ1-6, with TRBD1 as a possible D gene (6 bases). The CDR3 is 14 residues long. Germline V gene sequence: CDR1 SGHDN, CDR2 FVKESK. CDR3 DNA: TGTGCCAGCAGCAAAGAAATACAGGGTTCACCCCTCCACTTT. Amino acids: CASSKEIQGSPLHF.

The V and J genes are TRBV20-1 and TRBJ2-5, with D perhaps TRBD1 (6 bases). The CDR3 runs 11 residues. CDR1 and CDR2 (germline): DFQATT, SNEGSKA (reference sequence). CDR3 sequence (DNA): TGCAGCAGGGGATGGGGGGAGACCCAGTACTTC. This codes for CSRGWGETQYF.

V usage is TRBV9 and J usage is TRBJ2-1, with 10 nucleotides matching TRBD2. V lost 2 bases and J lost 8; bases outside the gene matches: 16. Germline CDR1 and CDR2: SGDLS and YYNGEE. This CDR3 is built from 18 residues. The CDR3 loop is CASSVFSGRARSDDEQFF. The CDR3 bases are TGTGCCAGCAGCGTTTTCAGCGGGAGGGCGAGGTCTGACGATGAGCAGTTCTTC.

The chain employs TRBV6-2 or TRBV6-3 and TRBJ2-4; D is perhaps TRBD1 (5 bases). The J call could be wrong; TRBJ2-7 is a better fit for the DNA end. This CDR3 comprises 13 residues. CDR1 MNHEY and CDR2 SVGEGT come from the germline V gene. The CDR3 DNA reads as TGTGCCAGCAGGATGATAGGGGACTACGAGCAGTACTTC. Translation gives CASRMIGDYEQYF.

A few counts support this clonotype. CDR3 region: CASSPPRVGQDTQYF. CDR3 coding DNA: TGTGCCAGCAGCCCCCCTCGAGTGGGTCAAGATACGCAGTATTTT. The V gene is TRBV7-6, the J gene TRBJ2-3; D is ambiguous. This CDR3 contains 15 residues. The V and J ends lost 5 bases and 5 bases respectively, with 17 bases between them. Germline CDR1 reads SGHVS; CDR2 reads FNYEAQ.

In DNA, the CDR3 is TGTGCCACCAGCAGAGATCAGGGAGTAGCGGGAGGCGAGCAGTACTTC. Translation gives CATSRDQGVAGGEQYF. The chain has TRBV15 and TRBJ2-7; 10 nucleotides align to TRBD2. V dropped 0 bases and J dropped 6; count of bases not matched to a gene: 8. Germline CDR1 and CDR2: LNHNV and YYDKDF (reference sequence). The length of the CDR3 is 16 residues.

Only a few counts were recorded for this clonotype. V usage is TRBV5-1 and J usage is TRBJ2-7, with 10 bases lining up with TRBD1. V lost 5 bases, J lost 5 bases, and 7 bases stayed unmatched. This CDR3 has 14 amino acids. Looked up from germline, CDR1 is SGHRS and CDR2 is YFSETQ. The CDR3 DNA is TGCGCCAGCAGTCTGACAGGGGGCAACGACGAGCAGTACTTC. Translated, it gives CASSLTGGNDEQYF.

A few counts support this clonotype. The J gene is TRBJ1-2, the V gene TRBV12-3 or TRBV12-4, with unresolved D. V was pared by 8 bases and J by 4 bases, with 14 bases between. CDR3 length: 13 residues. DNA of the CDR3: TGTGCCAGCCAAGGTCCCCCGACCTATGGCTACACCTTC. It encodes CASQGPPTYGYTF.

This clonotype was seen more than once but under ten times. The chain links TRBV7-2 to TRBJ2-4; TRBD1 matches 9 bases. V shed 5 bases, J shed 9 bases, and the junction held 11 bases outside the gene matches. The CDR3 consists of 15 residues. In germline, CDR1 is SGHTA, CDR2 FQGNSA. The CDR3 region is CASSPIAGQGIIQYF. The CDR3 nucleotides read TGTGCCAGCAGCCCGATCGCGGGACAGGGCATCATTCAGTACTTC.

V is TRBV12-3 or TRBV12-4 and J is TRBJ1-3; the D is unclear. The CDR3 spans 14 residues. V was trimmed by 3 bases and J by 0 bases, leaving 6 bases between them. CDR3 loop: CASSFRGSGNTIYF. The CDR3 nucleotides read TGTGCCAGCAGTTTTCGGGGCTCTGGAAACACCATATATTTT.

The chain couples TRBV20-1 to TRBJ2-1; D is perhaps TRBD1 or TRBD2 (7 bases each). This CDR3 has 11 amino acids. CDR1 and CDR2 from the germline V gene are DFQATT and SNEGSKA (reference sequence). The CDR3 coding sequence is TGCGGACTAGACAGGGACAATGAGCAGTTCTTC. It yields the protein CGLDRDNEQFF.